Detailed here is one TCR beta chain. The sample is drawn from a study of blood T cell repertoires in COVID-19. Here immunoSEQ multiplex PCR was the method, and the copy in TCRdb shows in-frame clones only, minus some. The sample has some 250,000 clones, approximately 81% seen once. The CDR3 length is 15 residues. Trimming removed 1 base from V and 5 bases from J, with 15 bases in between. The germline CDR1 and CDR2 sequences are SGHRS and YFSETQ. Sequencing input: peripheral blood. The TCR was taken from a woman older than 75 with acute or convalescent COVID-19. The chain has TRBV5-1 and TRBJ1-1; tentative D call: TRBD1 (5 bases). CDR3 nucleotide sequence: TGCGCCAGCAGCTTGCAGATGCCCGGGGGGACTGAAGCTTTCTTT. Its translation is CASSLQMPGGTEAFF.